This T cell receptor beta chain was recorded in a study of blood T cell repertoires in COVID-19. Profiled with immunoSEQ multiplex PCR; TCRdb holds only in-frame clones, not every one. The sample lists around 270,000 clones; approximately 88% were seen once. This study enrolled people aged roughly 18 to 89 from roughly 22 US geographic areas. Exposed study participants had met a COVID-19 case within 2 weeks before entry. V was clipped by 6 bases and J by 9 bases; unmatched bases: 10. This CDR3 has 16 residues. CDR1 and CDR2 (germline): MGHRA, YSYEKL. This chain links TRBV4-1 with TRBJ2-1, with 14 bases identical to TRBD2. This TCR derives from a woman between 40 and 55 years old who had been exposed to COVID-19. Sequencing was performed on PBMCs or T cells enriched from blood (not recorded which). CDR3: CASRRLAGGPRVEQFF. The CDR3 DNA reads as TGCGCCAGCAGGCGACTAGCGGGAGGGCCCAGGGTTGAGCAGTTCTTC.